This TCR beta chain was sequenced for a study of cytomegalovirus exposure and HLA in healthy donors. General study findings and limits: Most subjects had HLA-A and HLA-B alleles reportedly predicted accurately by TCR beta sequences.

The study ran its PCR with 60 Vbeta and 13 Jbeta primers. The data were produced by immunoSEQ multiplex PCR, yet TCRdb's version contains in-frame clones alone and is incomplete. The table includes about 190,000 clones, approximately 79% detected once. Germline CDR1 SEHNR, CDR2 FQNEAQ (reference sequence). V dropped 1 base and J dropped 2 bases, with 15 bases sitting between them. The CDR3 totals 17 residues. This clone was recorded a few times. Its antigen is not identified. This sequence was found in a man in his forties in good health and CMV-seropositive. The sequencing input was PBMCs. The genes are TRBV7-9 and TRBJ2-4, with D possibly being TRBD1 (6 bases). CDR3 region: CASSLDGRGPPKNIQYF. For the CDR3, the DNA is TGTGCCAGCAGCTTAGATGGCAGGGGACCTCCCAAAAACATTCAGTACTTC.